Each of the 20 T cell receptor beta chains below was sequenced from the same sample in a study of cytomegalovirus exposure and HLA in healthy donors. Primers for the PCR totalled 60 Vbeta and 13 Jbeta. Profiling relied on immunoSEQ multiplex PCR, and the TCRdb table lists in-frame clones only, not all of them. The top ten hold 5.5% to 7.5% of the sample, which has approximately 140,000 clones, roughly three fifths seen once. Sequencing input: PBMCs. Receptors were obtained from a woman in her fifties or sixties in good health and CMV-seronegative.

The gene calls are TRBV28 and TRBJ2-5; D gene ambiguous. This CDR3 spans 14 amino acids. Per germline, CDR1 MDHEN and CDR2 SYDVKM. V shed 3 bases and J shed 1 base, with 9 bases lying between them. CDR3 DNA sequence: TGTGCCAGCAGTTTGGTCGCGGCCCAAGAGACCCAGTACTTC. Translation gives CASSLVAAQETQYF. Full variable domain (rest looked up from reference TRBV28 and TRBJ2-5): DVKVTQSSRYLVKRTGEKVFLECVQDMDHENMFWYRQDPGLGLRLIYFSYDVKMKEKGDIPEGYSVSREKKERFSLILESASTNQTSMYLCASSLVAAQETQYFGPGTRLLVL.

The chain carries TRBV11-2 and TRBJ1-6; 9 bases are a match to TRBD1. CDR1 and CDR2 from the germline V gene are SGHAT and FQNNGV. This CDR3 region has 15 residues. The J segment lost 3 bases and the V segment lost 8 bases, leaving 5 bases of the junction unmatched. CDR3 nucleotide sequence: TGTGCCAGCCGCCTGGGACAGGGCTATAATTCACCCCTCCACTTT. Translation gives CASRLGQGYNSPLHF.

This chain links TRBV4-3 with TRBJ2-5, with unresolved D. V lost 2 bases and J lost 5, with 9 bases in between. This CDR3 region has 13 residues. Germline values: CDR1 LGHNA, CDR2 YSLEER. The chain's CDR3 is CASSQTGWETQYF. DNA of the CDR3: TGCGCCAGCAGCCAAACCGGGTGGGAGACCCAGTACTTC.

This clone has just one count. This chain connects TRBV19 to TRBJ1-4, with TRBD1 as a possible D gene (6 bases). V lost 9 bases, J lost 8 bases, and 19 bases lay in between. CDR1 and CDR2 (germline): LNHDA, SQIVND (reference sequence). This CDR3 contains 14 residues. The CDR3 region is CASVQGIGGEKLFF. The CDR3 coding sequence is TGTGCCAGCGTTCAGGGGATTGGTGGGGAAAAACTGTTTTTT.

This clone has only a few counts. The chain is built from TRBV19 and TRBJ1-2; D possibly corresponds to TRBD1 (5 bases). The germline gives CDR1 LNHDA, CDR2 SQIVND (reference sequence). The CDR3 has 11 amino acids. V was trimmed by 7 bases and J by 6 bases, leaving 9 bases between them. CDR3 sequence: CASTGSDGYTF. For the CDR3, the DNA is TGTGCCAGTACAGGGTCGGATGGCTACACCTTC.

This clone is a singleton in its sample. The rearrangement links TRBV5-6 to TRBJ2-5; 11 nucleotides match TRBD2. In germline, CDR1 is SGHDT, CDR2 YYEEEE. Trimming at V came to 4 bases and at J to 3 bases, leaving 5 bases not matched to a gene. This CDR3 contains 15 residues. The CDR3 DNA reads TGTGCCAGCAGCCCGACTAGCGGGGTTAAAGAGACCCAGTACTTC. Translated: CASSPTSGVKETQYF.

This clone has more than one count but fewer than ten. The CDR3, as DNA: TGTGCCAACATAAAGATGGCTCCGAACACTGAAGCTTTCTTT. This sequence encodes CANIKMAPNTEAFF. The chain has TRBV6-1 and TRBJ1-1; no clear D. Germline lookup yields CDR1 MNHNS and CDR2 SASEGT. The CDR3 sequence is 14 residues long. V was cut by 10 bases and J by 1 base, with 16 bases left in between.

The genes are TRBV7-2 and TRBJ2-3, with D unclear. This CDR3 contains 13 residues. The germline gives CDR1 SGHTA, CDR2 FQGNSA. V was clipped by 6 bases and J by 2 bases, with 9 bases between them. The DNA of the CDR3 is TGTGCCAGCAGTTCAGGAATCACAGATACGCAGTATTTT. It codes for CASSSGITDTQYF.

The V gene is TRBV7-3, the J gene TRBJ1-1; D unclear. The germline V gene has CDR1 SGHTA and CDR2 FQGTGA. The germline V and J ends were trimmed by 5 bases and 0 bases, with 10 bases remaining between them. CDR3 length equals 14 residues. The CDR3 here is CASSTGGMNTEAFF. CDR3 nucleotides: TGTGCCAGCAGCACCGGAGGGATGAACACTGAAGCTTTCTTT. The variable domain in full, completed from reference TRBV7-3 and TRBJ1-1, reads GAGVSQTPSNKVTEKGKYVELRCDPISGHTALYWYRQSLGQGPEFLIYFQGTGAADDSGLPNDRFFAVRPEGSVSTLKIQRTERGDSAVYLCASSTGGMNTEAFFGQGTRLTVV.

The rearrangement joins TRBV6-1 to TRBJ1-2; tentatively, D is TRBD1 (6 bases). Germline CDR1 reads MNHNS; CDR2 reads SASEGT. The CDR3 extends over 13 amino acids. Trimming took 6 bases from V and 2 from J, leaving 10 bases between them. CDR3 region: CASSNRANYGYTF. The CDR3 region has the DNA TGTGCCAGCAGCAACAGGGCCAACTATGGCTACACCTTC.

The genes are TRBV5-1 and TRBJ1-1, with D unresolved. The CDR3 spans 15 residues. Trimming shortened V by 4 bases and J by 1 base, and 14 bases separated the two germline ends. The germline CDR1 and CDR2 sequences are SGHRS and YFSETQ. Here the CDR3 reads CASSRLASQNTEAFF. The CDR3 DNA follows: TGCGCCAGCAGCCGCTTGGCATCACAGAACACTGAAGCTTTCTTT. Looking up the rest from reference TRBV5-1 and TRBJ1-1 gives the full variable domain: KAGVTQTPRYLIKTRGQQVTLSCSPISGHRSVSWYQQTPGQGLQFLFEYFSETQRNKGNFPGRFSGRQFSNSRSEMNVSTLELGDSALYLCASSRLASQNTEAFFGQGTRLTVV.

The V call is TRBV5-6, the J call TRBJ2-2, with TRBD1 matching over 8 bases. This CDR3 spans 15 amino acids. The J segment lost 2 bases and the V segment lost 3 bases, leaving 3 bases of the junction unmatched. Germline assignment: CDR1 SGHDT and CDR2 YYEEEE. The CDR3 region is CASSWTGRNTGELFF. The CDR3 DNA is TGTGCCAGCAGCTGGACAGGGCGAAACACCGGGGAGCTGTTTTTT.

DNA for the CDR3: TGTGCCAGCAGCCCGCCAACTCTCAATGAGCAGTTCTTC. It specifies CASSPPTLNEQFF. The chain carries TRBV7-2 and TRBJ2-1; D is uncertain. With 5 bases removed from V and 6 bases from J, the gap between germline ends came to 11 bases. The CDR3 is 13 residues long. Germline CDR1 SGHTA, CDR2 FQGNSA. The complete variable domain, with remaining parts taken from reference TRBV7-2 and TRBJ2-1, reads GAGVSQSPSNKVTEKGKDVELRCDPISGHTALYWYRQSLGQGLEFLIYFQGNSAPDKSGLPSDRFSAERTGGSVSTLTIQRTQQEDSAVYLCASSPPTLNEQFFGPGTRLTVL.

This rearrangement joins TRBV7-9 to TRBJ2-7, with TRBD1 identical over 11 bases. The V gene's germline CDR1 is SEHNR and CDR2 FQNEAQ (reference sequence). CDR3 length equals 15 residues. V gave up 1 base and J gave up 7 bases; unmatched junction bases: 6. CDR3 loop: CASSLGGTGGDEQYF. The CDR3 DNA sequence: TGTGCCAGCAGCTTAGGAGGGACAGGGGGGGATGAGCAGTACTTC.

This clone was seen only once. In DNA, the CDR3 is TGCGCCAGCAGCCCCGGGACAGGGCCCGCAAATTCACCCCTCCACTTT. Its protein is CASSPGTGPANSPLHF. This chain uses TRBV5-1 with TRBJ1-6, with TRBD1 matching 9 bases. The CDR3 is 16 residues long. Trimming removed 4 bases from V and 7 bases from J; junction bases left unmatched: 9. Germline assignment: CDR1 SGHRS and CDR2 YFSETQ.

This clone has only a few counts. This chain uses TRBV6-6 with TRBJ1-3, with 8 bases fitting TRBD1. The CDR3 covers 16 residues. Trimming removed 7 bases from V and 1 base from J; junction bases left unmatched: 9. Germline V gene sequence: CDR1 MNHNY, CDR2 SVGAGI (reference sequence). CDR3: CASISSGGRSGNTIYF. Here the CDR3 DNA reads TGTGCCAGCATTTCTTCAGGGGGCAGGTCTGGAAACACCATATATTTT.

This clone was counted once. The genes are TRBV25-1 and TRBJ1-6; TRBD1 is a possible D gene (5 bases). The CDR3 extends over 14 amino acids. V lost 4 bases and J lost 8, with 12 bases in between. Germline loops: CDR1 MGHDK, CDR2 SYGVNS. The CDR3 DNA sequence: TGTGCCAGCAGTGTAACAGGCACTTATTCACCCCTCCACTTT. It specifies CASSVTGTYSPLHF.

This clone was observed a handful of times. CDR3 loop: CAISGTGNTEAFF. DNA of the CDR3: TGTGCCATCAGTGGGACAGGTAACACTGAAGCTTTCTTT. The J gene is TRBJ1-1, the V gene TRBV10-3; TRBD1 agrees at 7 bases. CDR1 and CDR2 (germline): ENHRY, SYGVKD. J lost 2 bases, V lost 4 bases, and 1 base had no gene match. The CDR3 covers 13 residues.

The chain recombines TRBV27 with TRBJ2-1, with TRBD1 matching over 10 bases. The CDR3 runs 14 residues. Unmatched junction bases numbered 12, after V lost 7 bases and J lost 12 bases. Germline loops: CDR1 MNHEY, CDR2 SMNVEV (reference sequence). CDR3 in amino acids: CASTRTGGKIAQFF. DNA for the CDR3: TGTGCCAGCACCAGGACAGGGGGAAAGATTGCGCAGTTCTTC.

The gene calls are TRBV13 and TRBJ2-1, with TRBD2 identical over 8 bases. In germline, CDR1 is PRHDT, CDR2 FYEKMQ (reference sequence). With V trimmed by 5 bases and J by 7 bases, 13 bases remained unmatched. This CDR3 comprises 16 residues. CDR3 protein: CASSPRTSPTRNEQFF. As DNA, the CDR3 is TGTGCCAGCAGCCCCCGGACTAGCCCAACGCGGAATGAGCAGTTCTTC.